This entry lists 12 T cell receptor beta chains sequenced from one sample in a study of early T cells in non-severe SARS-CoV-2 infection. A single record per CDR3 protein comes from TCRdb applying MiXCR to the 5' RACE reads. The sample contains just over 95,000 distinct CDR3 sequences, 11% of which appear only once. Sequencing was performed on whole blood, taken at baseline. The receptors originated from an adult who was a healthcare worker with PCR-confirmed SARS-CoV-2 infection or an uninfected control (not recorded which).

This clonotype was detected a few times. The CDR3 here is CASSQGPSAIYNEQFF. CDR3 coding DNA: TGTGCCAGCAGCCAAGGTCCTAGCGCAATATACAATGAGCAGTTCTTC. The chain recombines TRBV4-2 with TRBJ2-1; D is possibly TRBD2 (6 bases). This CDR3 spans 16 amino acids. The V gene lost 1 base and the J gene lost 4 bases, with 14 bases spanning the gap. Germline CDR1 reads LGHNA; CDR2 reads YNFKEQ.

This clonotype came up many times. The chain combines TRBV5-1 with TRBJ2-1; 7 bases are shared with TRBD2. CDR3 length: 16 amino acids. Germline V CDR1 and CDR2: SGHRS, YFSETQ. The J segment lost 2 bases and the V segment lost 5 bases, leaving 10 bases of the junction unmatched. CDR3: CASSPLRSGTYNEQFF. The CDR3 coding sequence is TGCGCCAGCAGTCCCCTCAGGAGCGGGACCTACAATGAGCAGTTCTTC.

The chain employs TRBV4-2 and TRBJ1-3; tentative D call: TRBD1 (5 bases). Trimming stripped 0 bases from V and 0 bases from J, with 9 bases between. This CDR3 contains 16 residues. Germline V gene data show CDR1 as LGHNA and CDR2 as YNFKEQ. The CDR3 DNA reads TGTGCCAGCAGCCAAGAAGGGGAGAACTCTGGAAACACCATATATTTT. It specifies CASSQEGENSGNTIYF.

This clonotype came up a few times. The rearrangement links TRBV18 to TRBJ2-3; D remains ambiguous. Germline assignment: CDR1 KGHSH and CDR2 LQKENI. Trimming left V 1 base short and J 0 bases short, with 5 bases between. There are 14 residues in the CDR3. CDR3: CASSPQGSTDTQYF. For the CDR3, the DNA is TGTGCCAGCTCACCACAGGGTAGCACAGATACGCAGTATTTT. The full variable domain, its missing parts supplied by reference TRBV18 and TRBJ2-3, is NAGVMQNPRHLVRRRGQEARLRCSPMKGHSHVYWYRQLPEEGLKFMVYLQKENIIDESGMPKERFSAEFPKEGPSILRIQQVVRGDSAAYFCASSPQGSTDTQYFGPGTRLTVL.

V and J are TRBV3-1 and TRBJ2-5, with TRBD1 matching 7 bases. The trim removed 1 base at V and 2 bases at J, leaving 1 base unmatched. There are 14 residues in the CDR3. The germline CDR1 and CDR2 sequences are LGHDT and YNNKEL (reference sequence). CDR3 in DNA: TGTGCCAGCAGCCAAGCGGGACAGCAAGAGACCCAGTACTTC. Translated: CASSQAGQQETQYF.

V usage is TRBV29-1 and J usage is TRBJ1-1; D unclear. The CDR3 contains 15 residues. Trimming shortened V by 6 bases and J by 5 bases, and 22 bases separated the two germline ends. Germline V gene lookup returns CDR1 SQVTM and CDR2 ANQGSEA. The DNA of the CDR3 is TGCAGCGTCCTCCCGTCTGCGACAATGGGGACTGAAGCTTTCTTT. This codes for CSVLPSATMGTEAFF.

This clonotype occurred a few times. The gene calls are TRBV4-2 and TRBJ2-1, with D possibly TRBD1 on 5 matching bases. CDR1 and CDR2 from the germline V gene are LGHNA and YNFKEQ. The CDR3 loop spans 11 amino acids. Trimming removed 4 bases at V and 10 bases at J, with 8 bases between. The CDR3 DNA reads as TGTGCCAGCAGCCGCCGGACAGAGCAGTTCTTC. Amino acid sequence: CASSRRTEQFF.

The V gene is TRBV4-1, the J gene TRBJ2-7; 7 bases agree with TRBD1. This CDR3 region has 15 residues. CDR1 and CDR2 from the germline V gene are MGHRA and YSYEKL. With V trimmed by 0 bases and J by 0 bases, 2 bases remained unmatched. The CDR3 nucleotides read TGCGCCAGCAGCCAAGACCGGACAGGCTCCTACGAGCAGTACTTC. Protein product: CASSQDRTGSYEQYF.

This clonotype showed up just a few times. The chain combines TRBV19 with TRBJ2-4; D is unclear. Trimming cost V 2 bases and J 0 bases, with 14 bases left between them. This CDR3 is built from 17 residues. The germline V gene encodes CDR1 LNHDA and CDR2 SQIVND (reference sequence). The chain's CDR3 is CASSIRFAEIAKNIQYF. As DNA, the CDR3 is TGTGCCAGTAGTATAAGATTCGCGGAGATAGCCAAAAACATTCAGTACTTC.

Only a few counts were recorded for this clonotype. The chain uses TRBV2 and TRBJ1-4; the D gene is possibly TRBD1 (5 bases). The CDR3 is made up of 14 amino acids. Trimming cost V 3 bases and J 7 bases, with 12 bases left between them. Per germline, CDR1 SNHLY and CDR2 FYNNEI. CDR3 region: CASSDGRVIEKLFF. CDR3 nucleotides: TGTGCCAGCAGTGACGGCAGGGTTATTGAAAAACTGTTTTTT.

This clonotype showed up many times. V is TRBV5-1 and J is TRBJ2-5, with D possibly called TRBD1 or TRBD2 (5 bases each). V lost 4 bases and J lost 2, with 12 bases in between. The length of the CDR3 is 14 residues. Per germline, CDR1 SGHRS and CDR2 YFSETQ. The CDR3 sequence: CASSPRDGQETQYF. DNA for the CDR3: TGCGCCAGCAGCCCTAGGGACGGACAAGAGACCCAGTACTTC. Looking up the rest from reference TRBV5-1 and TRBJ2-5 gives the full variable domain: KAGVTQTPRYLIKTRGQQVTLSCSPISGHRSVSWYQQTPGQGLQFLFEYFSETQRNKGNFPGRFSGRQFSNSRSEMNVSTLELGDSALYLCASSPRDGQETQYFGPGTRLLVL.

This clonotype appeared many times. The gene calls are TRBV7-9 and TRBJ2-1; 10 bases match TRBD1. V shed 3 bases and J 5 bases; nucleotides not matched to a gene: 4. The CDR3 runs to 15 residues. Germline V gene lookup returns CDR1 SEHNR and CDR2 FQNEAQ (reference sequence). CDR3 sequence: CASSLGQGLNNEQFF. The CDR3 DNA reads TGTGCCAGCAGCTTGGGACAGGGGCTGAACAATGAGCAGTTCTTC.